Reported below is one T cell receptor beta chain. The antigen is undetermined. This record belongs to a study of blood T cells in healthy people across ages. About the study: Roughly one uniquely barcoded beta molecule per two T cells was captured. General study points: Shifts in expanded clonotypes may have been confounded by donor CMV status, which was unknown.

CDR3 length: 15 amino acids. V gave up 1 base and J gave up 5 bases, with 12 bases separating them. Germline lookup yields CDR1 SGHRS and CDR2 YFSETQ. A sample-barcoded 5' primer and a J-beta primer mix were used in a second PCR of about 7 to 12 cycles. Every single cDNA molecule received a tag from a template-switch adaptor with 12 random nucleotides. TCRdb reprocessed the 5' RACE reads via MiXCR and lists one record per CDR3 protein. The table lists about 760,000 distinct CDR3 sequences, around 50% of them singletons, with around a quarter in the top ten. Material: blood. The TCR originated in a man between 40 and 49 years old in good health. The genes are TRBV5-1 and TRBJ1-4, with D possibly being TRBD1 (6 bases). The CDR3 bases are TGCGCCAGCAGCTTGTTACAGGGCGGGAATGAAAAACTGTTTTTT. This codes for CASSLLQGGNEKLFF.